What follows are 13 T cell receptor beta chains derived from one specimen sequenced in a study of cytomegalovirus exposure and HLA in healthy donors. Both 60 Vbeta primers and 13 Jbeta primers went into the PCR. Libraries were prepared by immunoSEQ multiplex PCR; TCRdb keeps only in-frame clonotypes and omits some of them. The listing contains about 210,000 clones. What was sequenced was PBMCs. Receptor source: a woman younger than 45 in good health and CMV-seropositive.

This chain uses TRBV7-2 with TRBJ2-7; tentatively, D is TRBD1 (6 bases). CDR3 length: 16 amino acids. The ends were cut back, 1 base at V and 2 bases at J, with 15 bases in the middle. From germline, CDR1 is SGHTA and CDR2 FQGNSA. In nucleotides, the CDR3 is TGTGCCAGCAGCTTAGTGGACAGAAGCCTCACCTACGAGCAGTACTTC. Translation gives CASSLVDRSLTYEQYF.

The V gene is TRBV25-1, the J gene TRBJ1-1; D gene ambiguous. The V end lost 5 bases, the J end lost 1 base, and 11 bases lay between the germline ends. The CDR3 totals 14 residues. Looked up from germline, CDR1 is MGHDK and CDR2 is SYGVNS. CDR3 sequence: CASSPGGRNTEAFF. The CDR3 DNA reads TGTGCCAGCAGTCCCGGCGGAAGGAACACTGAAGCTTTCTTT.

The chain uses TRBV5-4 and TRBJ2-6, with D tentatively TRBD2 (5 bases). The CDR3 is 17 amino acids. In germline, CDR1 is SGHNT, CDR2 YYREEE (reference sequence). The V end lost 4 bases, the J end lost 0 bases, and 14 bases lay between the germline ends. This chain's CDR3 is CASSTGKVNSGANVLTF. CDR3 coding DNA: TGTGCCAGCAGCACCGGGAAAGTTAACTCTGGGGCCAACGTCCTGACTTTC.

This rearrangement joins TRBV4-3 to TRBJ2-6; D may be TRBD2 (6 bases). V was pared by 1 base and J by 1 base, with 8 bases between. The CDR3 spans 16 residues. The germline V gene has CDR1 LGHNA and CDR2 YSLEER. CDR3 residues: CASSQARGSGANVLTF. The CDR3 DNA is TGCGCCAGCAGCCAAGCCCGGGGGTCTGGGGCCAACGTCCTGACTTTC.

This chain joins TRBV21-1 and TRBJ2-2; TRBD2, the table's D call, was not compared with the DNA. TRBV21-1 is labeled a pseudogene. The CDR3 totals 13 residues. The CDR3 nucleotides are TGTGCCAGCAGCAAAGTTGCGACCGGGGAGCTGTTTTTT. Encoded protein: CASSKVATGELFF.

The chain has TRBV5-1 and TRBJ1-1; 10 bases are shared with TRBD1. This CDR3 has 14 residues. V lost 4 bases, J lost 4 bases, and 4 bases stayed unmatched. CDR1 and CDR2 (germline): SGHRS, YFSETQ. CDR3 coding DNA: TGCGCCAGCAGCGTGACAGGGGGCGGCACTGAAGCTTTCTTT. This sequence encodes CASSVTGGGTEAFF.

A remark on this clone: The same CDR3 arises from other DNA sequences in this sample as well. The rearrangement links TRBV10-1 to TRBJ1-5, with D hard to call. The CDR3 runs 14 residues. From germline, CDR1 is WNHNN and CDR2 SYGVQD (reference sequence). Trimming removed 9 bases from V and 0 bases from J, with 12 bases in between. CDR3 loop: CASSAGNSNQPQHF. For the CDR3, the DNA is TGCGCCAGTTCGGCGGGGAATAGCAATCAGCCCCAGCATTTT.

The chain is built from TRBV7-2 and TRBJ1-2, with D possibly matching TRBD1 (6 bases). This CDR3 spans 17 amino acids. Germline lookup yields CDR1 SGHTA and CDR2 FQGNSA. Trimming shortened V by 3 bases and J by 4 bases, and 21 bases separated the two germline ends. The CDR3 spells CASSLAKGRGEIYGYTF. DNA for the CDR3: TGTGCCAGCAGCTTGGCGAAGGGCAGGGGCGAGATCTATGGCTACACCTTC.

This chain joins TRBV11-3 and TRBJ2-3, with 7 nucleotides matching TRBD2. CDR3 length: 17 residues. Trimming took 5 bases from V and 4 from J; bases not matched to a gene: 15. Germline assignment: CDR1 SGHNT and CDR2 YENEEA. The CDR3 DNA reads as TGTGCCAGCAGCATGGGTTACGAGGCGGGAGAGTCAGATACGCAGTATTTT. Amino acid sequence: CASSMGYEAGESDTQYF.

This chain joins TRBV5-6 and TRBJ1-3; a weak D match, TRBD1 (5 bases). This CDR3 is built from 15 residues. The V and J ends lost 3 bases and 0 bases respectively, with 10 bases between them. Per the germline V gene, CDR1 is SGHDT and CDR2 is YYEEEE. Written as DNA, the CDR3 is TGTGCCAGCAGCTCCTCCGGGGGCTCTGGAAACACCATATATTTT. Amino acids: CASSSSGGSGNTIYF.

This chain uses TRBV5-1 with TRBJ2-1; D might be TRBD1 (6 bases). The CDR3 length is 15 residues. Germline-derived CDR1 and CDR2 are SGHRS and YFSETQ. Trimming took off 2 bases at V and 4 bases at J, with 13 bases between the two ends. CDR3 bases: TGCGCCAGCAGCTTACCCATGGGGGCATACAATGAGCAGTTCTTC. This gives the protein CASSLPMGAYNEQFF. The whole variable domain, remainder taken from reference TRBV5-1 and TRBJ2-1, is KAGVTQTPRYLIKTRGQQVTLSCSPISGHRSVSWYQQTPGQGLQFLFEYFSETQRNKGNFPGRFSGRQFSNSRSEMNVSTLELGDSALYLCASSLPMGAYNEQFFGPGTRLTVL.

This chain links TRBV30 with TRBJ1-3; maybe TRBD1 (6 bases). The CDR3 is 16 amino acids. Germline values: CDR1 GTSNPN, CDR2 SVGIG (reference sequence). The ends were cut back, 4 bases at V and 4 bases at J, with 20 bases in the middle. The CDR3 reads CAWTPDLGQLGNTIYF. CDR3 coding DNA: TGTGCCTGGACCCCTGATTTAGGACAGCTAGGAAACACCATATATTTT. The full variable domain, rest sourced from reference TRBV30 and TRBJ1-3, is SQTIHQWPATLVQPVGSPLSLECTVEGTSNPNLYWYRQAAGRGLQLLFYSVGIGQISSEVPQNLSASRPQDRQFILSSKKLLLSDSGFYLCAWTPDLGQLGNTIYFGEGSWLTVV.

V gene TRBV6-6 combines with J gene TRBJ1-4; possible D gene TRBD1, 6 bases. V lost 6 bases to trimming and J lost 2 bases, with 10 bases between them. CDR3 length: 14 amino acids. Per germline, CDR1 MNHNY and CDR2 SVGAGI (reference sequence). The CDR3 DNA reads TGTGCCAGCAGAGAACAGGGTACTAATGAAAAACTGTTTTTT. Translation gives CASREQGTNEKLFF.